These T cell receptor beta chains were read from a single sample in a study of shared clonotypes between healthy human individuals. TCRdb keeps only in-frame clones here, not all; method: immunoSEQ multiplex PCR. The sample carries hundreds of thousands of clones, roughly 83% recorded once. The sequencing sample was made of PBMCs. Every receptor here comes from a woman in her thirties or forties in good health. Some clones in this sample may be carry-over from other donors' samples. Each CDR3 is given with its conserved first and last residue. Each record gives: D gene, clone size, J gene, V gene, CDR3 protein, CDR3 DNA. D genes are given only for firm matches. The listing skips clone size in some rows; elsewhere it reads once, few, many or a size class.

D gene: -
clone size: few
J gene: TRBJ2-7
V gene: TRBV6-5
CDR3 protein: CASGAGTAYEQYF
CDR3 DNA: TGTGCCAGCGGAGCCGGGACGGCCTACGAGCAGTACTTC

D gene: -
clone size: -
J gene: TRBJ1-3
V gene: TRBV7-9
CDR3 protein: CASSLVGAGNTIYF
CDR3 DNA: TGTGCCAGCAGCTTAGTAGGGGCTGGAAACACCATATATTTT

D gene: TRBD2
clone size: -
J gene: TRBJ2-7
V gene: TRBV30
CDR3 protein: CAWSATGLPSYEQYF
CDR3 DNA: TGTGCCTGGAGTGCGACGGGACTACCGTCCTACGAGCAGTACTTC

D gene: -
clone size: -
J gene: TRBJ2-3
V gene: TRBV30
CDR3 protein: CAWSVRGGTDTQYF
CDR3 DNA: TGTGCCTGGAGTGTTAGGGGGGGTACAGATACGCAGTATTTT

D gene: -
clone size: -
J gene: TRBJ2-7
V gene: TRBV27
CDR3 protein: CASSFDRPNYEQYF
CDR3 DNA: TGTGCCAGCAGTTTTGACAGGCCGAACTACGAGCAGTACTTC

D gene: -
clone size: -
J gene: TRBJ1-2
V gene: TRBV6-6
CDR3 protein: CASSAEDDRPGYGYTF
CDR3 DNA: TGTGCCAGCAGTGCCGAAGACGACAGGCCAGGCTATGGCTACACCTTC

D gene: -
clone size: -
J gene: TRBJ2-7
V gene: TRBV27
CDR3 protein: CATPPSRVLRQYF
CDR3 DNA: TGTGCCACCCCCCCGAGCCGGGTTTTGCGGCAGTACTTC

D gene: -
clone size: -
J gene: TRBJ1-2
V gene: TRBV6-5
CDR3 protein: CASRDSLNYGYTF
CDR3 DNA: TGTGCCAGCAGAGACAGCCTTAACTATGGCTACACCTTC

D gene: -
clone size: -
J gene: TRBJ2-3
V gene: TRBV4-1
CDR3 protein: CASSQLGGRTDTQYF
CDR3 DNA: TGCGCCAGCAGCCAGCTAGGCGGCCGCACAGATACGCAGTATTTT

D gene: -
clone size: few
J gene: TRBJ2-5
V gene: TRBV30
CDR3 protein: CAWSDGRETQYF
CDR3 DNA: TGTGCCTGGAGTGACGGCAGGGAGACCCAGTACTTC

D gene: -
clone size: once
J gene: TRBJ2-7
V gene: TRBV6-1
CDR3 protein: CASSDLGAIRSYEQYF
CDR3 DNA: TGTGCCAGCAGTGACCTTGGGGCTATTCGCTCCTACGAGCAGTACTTC

D gene: TRBD1
clone size: -
J gene: TRBJ2-7
V gene: TRBV19
CDR3 protein: CASSPTDRIYEQYF
CDR3 DNA: TGTGCCAGTAGTCCTACGGACAGGATCTACGAGCAGTACTTC

D gene: -
clone size: many
J gene: TRBJ2-7
V gene: TRBV6-5
CDR3 protein: CASSYQRMQYF
CDR3 DNA: TGTGCCAGCAGTTACCAGCGGATGCAGTACTTC

D gene: TRBD2
clone size: -
J gene: TRBJ2-2
V gene: TRBV5-6
CDR3 protein: CASSPGLAGGGGTGELFF
CDR3 DNA: TGTGCCAGCAGCCCGGGACTAGCGGGAGGCGGCGGCACCGGGGAGCTGTTTTTT

D gene: TRBD1
clone size: -
J gene: TRBJ2-5
V gene: TRBV19
CDR3 protein: CASSRWDREETQYF
CDR3 DNA: TGTGCCAGTAGTAGGTGGGACAGAGAAGAGACCCAGTACTTC

D gene: -
clone size: -
J gene: TRBJ2-7
V gene: TRBV5-1
CDR3 protein: CASSNQGQSSYEQYF
CDR3 DNA: TGCGCCAGCAGTAATCAGGGACAAAGCTCCTACGAGCAGTACTTC

D gene: TRBD2
clone size: -
J gene: TRBJ2-7
V gene: TRBV27
CDR3 protein: CASRETSGGTYEQYF
CDR3 DNA: TGTGCCAGCAGGGAGACTAGCGGAGGAACCTACGAGCAGTACTTC

D gene: TRBD2
clone size: few
J gene: TRBJ2-2
V gene: TRBV9
CDR3 protein: CASSVGIAGAGELFF
CDR3 DNA: TGTGCCAGCAGCGTAGGTATAGCGGGAGCTGGGGAGCTGTTTTTT

D gene: -
clone size: many
J gene: TRBJ1-1
V gene: TRBV19
CDR3 protein: CASSPWGTSNTEAFF
CDR3 DNA: TGTGCCAGTTCCCCTTGGGGGACATCGAACACTGAAGCTTTCTTT

D gene: TRBD2
clone size: -
J gene: TRBJ2-1
V gene: TRBV6-1
CDR3 protein: CASSEAPRGRVYNEQFF
CDR3 DNA: TGTGCCAGCAGTGAGGCCCCACGCGGGAGGGTCTACAATGAGCAGTTCTTC

D gene: -
clone size: -
J gene: TRBJ2-5
V gene: TRBV7-9
CDR3 protein: CASIPGRRGQETQYF
CDR3 DNA: TGTGCCAGCATCCCTGGGAGGAGGGGACAAGAGACCCAGTACTTC

D gene: TRBD2
clone size: -
J gene: TRBJ2-6
V gene: TRBV4-1
CDR3 protein: CASSQEGGTGANVLTF
CDR3 DNA: TGCGCCAGCAGCCAAGAGGGGGGGACTGGGGCCAACGTCCTGACTTTC

D gene: -
clone size: -
J gene: TRBJ2-1
V gene: TRBV2
CDR3 protein: CASSEREGREFF
CDR3 DNA: TGTGCCAGCAGTGAACGGGAAGGACGCGAGTTCTTC

D gene: TRBD1
clone size: -
J gene: TRBJ1-2
V gene: TRBV5-4
CDR3 protein: CASSDRGDGYTF
CDR3 DNA: TGTGCCAGCAGCGACAGGGGAGATGGCTACACCTTC